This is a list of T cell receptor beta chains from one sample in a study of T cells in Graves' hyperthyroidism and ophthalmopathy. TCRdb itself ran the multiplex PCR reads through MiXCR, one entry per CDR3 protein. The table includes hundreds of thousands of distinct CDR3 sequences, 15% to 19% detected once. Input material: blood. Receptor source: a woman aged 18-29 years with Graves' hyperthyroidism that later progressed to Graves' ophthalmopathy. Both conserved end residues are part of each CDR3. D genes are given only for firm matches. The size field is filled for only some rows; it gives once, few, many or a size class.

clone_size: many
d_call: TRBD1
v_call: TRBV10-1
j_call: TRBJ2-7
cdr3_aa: CASSEKVGTAYEQYF
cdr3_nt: TGCGCCAGCAGTGAAAAGGTGGGGACAGCCTACGAGCAGTACTTC

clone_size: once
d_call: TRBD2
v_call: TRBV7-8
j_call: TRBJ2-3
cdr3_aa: CASSQRGLAGHMTDTQYF
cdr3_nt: TGTGCCAGCAGCCAAAGGGGACTAGCGGGACATATGACAGATACGCAGTATTTT

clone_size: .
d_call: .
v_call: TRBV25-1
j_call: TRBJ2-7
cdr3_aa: CASAKESEGTYEQYF
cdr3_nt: TGTGCCAGCGCGAAAGAGTCGGAGGGTACCTACGAGCAGTACTTC

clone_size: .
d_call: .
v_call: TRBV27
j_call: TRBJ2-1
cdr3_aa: CASSQRGDSYNEQFF
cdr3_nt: TGTGCCAGCAGCCAAAGGGGAGACTCCTACAATGAGCAGTTCTTC

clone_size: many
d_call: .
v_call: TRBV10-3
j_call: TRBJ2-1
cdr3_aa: CAIPRGRSYNEQFF
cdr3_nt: TGTGCCATCCCACGCGGTCGCTCCTACAATGAGCAGTTCTTC

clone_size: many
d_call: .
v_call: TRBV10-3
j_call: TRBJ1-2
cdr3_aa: CATWGPPDYGYTF
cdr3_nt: TGTGCCACCTGGGGACCACCCGACTATGGCTACACCTTC

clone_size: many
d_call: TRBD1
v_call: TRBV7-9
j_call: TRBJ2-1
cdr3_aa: CASSSPPPGQGAKENEQFF
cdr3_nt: TGTGCCAGCAGCTCTCCGCCTCCGGGACAGGGGGCGAAGGAGAATGAGCAGTTCTTC

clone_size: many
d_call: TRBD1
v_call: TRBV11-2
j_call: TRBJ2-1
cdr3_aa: CASSLDTIQGFKINEQFF
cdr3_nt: TGTGCCAGCAGCTTAGATACTATACAGGGGTTCAAGATCAATGAGCAGTTCTTC

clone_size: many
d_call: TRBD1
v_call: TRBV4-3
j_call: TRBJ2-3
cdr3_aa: CASSQDARGFTDTQYF
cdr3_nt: TGCGCCAGCAGCCAAGACGCCAGGGGGTTCACAGATACGCAGTATTTT

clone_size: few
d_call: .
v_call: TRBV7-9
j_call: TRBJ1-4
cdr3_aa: CASSLDTSEKLFF
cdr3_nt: TGTGCCAGCAGCTTAGACACGTCTGAAAAACTGTTTTTT

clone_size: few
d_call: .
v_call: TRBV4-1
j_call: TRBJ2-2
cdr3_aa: CASSQGVGGTTGELFF
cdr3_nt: TGCGCCAGCAGCCAAGGTGTAGGGGGAACCACCGGGGAGCTGTTTTTT

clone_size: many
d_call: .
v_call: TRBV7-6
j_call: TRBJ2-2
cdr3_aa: CASSLDPREHDTGELFF
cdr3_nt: TGTGCCAGCAGCCTAGATCCCCGGGAGCACGACACCGGGGAGCTGTTTTTT

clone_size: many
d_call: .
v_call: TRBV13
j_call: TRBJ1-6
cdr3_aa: CASSFGTGSSPLHF
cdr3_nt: TGTGCCAGCAGCTTTGGGACGGGGAGTTCACCCCTCCACTTT

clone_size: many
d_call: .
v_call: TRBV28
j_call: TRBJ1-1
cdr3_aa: CASSRTLIEAFF
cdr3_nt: TGTGCCAGCAGTCGAACCTTGATTGAAGCTTTCTTT

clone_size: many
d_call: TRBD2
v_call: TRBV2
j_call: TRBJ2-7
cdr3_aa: CAIPGLAGREQYF
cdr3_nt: TGTGCCATCCCGGGACTAGCGGGAAGGGAGCAGTACTTC

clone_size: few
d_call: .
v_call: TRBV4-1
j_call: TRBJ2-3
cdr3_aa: CASSQESGLSTDTQYF
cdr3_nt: TGCGCCAGCAGCCAAGAAAGCGGCTTGTCGACAGATACGCAGTATTTT

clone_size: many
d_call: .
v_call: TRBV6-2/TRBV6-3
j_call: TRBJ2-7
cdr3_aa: CASSYEPASYEQYF
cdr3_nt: TGTGCCAGCAGTTACGAGCCTGCCTCCTACGAGCAGTACTTC

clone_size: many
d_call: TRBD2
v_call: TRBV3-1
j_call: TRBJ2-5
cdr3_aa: CASSQPGLAGSETQYF
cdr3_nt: TGTGCCAGCAGCCAACCGGGACTAGCGGGTTCAGAGACCCAGTACTTC

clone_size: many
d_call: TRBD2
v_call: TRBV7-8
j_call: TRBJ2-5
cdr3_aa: CASSPRLAGEGVWETQYF
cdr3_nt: TGTGCCAGCAGCCCAAGACTAGCGGGAGAGGGAGTATGGGAGACCCAGTACTTC

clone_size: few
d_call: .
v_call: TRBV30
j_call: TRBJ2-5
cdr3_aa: CAWSVRNRLGTQYF
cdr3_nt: TGTGCCTGGAGTGTACGTAACCGCTTGGGGACCCAGTACTTC

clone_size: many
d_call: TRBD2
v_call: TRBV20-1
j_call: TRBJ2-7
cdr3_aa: CSARGLAGYYEQYF
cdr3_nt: TGCAGTGCTAGGGGACTAGCGGGATACTACGAGCAGTACTTC

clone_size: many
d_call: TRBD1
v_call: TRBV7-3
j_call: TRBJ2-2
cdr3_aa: CASSPRQGGELFF
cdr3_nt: TGTGCCAGCAGCCCCCGACAGGGCGGGGAGCTGTTTTTT

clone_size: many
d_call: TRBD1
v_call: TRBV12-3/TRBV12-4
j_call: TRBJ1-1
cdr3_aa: CASSPGQGGRAFF
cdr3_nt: TGTGCCAGCAGCCCCGGACAGGGGGGGAGAGCTTTCTTT

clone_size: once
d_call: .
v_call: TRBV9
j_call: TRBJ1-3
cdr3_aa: CASSVGWSSGNTIYF
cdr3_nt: TGTGCCAGCAGCGTAGGATGGAGCTCTGGAAACACCATATATTTT

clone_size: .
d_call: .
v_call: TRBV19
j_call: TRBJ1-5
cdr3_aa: CASSIAGRATQPQHF
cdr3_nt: TGTGCCAGTAGTATTGCCGGCAGGGCAACCCAGCCCCAGCATTTT

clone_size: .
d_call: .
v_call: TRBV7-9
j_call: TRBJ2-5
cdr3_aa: CASSLNPLAVSGETQYF
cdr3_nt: TGTGCCAGCAGCTTAAACCCCCTAGCCGTGAGCGGGGAGACCCAGTACTTC

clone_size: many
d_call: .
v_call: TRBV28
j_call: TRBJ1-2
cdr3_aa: CASSLPQGSNYGYTF
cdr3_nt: TGTGCCAGCAGTTTGCCACAGGGTTCTAACTATGGCTACACCTTC

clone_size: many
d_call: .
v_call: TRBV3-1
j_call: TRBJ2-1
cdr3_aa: CASSHLGEQFF
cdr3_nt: TGTGCCAGCAGCCACCTCGGTGAGCAGTTCTTC

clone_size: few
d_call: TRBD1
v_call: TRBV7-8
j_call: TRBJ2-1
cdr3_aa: CASRLGRGRGNNEQFF
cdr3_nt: TGTGCCAGCAGATTGGGGCGTGGCAGGGGGAACAATGAGCAGTTCTTC

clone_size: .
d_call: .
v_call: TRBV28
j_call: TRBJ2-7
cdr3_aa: CASSFAAANSYERYF
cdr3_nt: TGTGCCAGCAGCTTTGCGGCAGCCAACTCCTACGAGCGGTACTTC

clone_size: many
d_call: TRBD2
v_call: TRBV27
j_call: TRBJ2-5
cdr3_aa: CASSVAGWAEETQYF
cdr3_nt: TGTGCCAGCAGCGTAGCGGGTTGGGCGGAAGAGACCCAGTACTTC

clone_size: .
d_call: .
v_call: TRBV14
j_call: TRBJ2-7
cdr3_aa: CASSQDLEGLYEQYF
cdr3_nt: TGTGCCAGCAGCCAAGATTTAGAGGGCCTCTACGAGCAGTACTTC

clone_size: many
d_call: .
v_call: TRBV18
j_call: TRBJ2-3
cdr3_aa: CASSQRTDTQYF
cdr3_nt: TGTGCCAGCTCACAACGCACAGATACGCAGTATTTT

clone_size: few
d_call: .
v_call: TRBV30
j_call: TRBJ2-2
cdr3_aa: CAWWNTGELFF
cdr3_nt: TGTGCCTGGTGGAACACCGGGGAGCTGTTTTTT

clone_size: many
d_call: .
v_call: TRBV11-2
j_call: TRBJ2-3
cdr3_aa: CASSLVGRQFTDTQYF
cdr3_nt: TGTGCCAGCAGCTTGGTTGGCAGGCAATTCACAGATACGCAGTATTTT

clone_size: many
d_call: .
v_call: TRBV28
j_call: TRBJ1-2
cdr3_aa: CASSLKRLPRGGYTF
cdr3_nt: TGTGCCAGCAGTTTAAAGCGGCTGCCCCGGGGAGGCTACACCTTC

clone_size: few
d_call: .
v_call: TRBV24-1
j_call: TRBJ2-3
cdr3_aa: CATSDPGHRTDTQYF
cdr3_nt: TGTGCCACCAGTGACCCGGGACACCGCACAGATACGCAGTATTTT

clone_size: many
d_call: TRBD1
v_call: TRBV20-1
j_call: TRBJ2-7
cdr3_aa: CSARGGQGDYEQYF
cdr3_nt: TGCAGTGCTAGAGGGGGACAGGGAGACTACGAGCAGTACTTC

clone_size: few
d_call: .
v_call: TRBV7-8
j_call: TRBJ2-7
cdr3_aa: CASSTRGGDTYEQYF
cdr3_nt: TGTGCCAGCAGCACTAGGGGGGGGGACACCTACGAGCAGTACTTC

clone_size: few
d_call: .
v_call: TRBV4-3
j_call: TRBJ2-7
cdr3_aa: CASSQGKWSLYEQYF
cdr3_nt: TGCGCCAGCAGCCAAGGTAAATGGTCGTTATACGAGCAGTACTTC

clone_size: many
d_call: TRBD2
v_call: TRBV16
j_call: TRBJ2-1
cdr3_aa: CASTRSGSSYNEQFF
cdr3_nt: TGTGCCAGCACACGGAGCGGGAGCTCCTACAATGAGCAGTTCTTC

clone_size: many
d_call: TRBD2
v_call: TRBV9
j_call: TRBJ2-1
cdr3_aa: CASRAHLAGRNNEQFF
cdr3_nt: TGTGCCAGCAGGGCCCATCTAGCGGGGAGGAATAATGAGCAGTTCTTC

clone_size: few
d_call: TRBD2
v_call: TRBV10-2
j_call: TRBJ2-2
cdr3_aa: CASRLAGAGELFF
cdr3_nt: TGCGCCAGCAGACTAGCGGGAGCCGGGGAGCTGTTTTTT

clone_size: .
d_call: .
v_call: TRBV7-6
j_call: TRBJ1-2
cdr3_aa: CASSPLRGPYGYTF
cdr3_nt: TGTGCCAGCAGCCCCTTAAGGGGTCCCTATGGCTACACCTTC

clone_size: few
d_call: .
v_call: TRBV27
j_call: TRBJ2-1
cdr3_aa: CASSFGGAGNEQFF
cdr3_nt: TGTGCCAGCAGTTTTGGGGGGGCCGGCAATGAGCAGTTCTTC

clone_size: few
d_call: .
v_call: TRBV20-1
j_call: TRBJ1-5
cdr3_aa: CSASRGRQASNQPQHF
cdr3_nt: TGCAGTGCTAGTAGGGGTCGACAGGCAAGCAATCAGCCCCAGCATTTT

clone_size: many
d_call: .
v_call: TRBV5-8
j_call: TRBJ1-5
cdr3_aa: CASSLGAVSNQPQHF
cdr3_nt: TGTGCCAGCAGCTTGGGGGCAGTTTCCAATCAGCCCCAGCATTTT

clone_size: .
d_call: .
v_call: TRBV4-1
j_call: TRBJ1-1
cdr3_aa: CASSRIGLNTEAFF
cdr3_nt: TGCGCCAGCAGCCGTATCGGGCTGAACACTGAAGCTTTCTTT

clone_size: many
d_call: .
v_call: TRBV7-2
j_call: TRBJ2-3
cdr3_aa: CASSSIGRDTQYF
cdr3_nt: TGTGCCAGCAGCTCGATAGGGAGGGATACGCAGTATTTT

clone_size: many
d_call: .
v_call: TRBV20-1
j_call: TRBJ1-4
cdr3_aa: CSARQGLANEKLFF
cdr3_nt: TGCAGTGCTAGACAGGGGCTGGCTAATGAAAAACTGTTTTTT

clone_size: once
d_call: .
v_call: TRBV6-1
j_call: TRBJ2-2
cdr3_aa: CASSERYANIGELFF
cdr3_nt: TGTGCCAGCAGTGAACGGTACGCGAACATCGGGGAGCTGTTTTTT

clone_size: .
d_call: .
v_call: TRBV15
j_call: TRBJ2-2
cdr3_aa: CATSRVNSPAGELFF
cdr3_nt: TGTGCCACCAGCAGAGTGAATTCACCAGCCGGGGAGCTGTTTTTT

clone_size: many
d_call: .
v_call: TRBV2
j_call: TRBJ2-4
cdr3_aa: CASSEAQGTAKNIQYF
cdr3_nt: TGTGCCAGCAGTGAAGCCCAGGGTACTGCCAAAAACATTCAGTACTTC

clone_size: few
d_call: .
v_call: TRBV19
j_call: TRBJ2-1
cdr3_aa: CASSIEYNEQFF
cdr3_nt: TGTGCCAGTAGTATAGAGTACAATGAGCAGTTCTTC

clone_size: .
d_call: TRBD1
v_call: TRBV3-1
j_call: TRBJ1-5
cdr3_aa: CASSTGQGREPQHF
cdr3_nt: TGTGCCAGCAGTACGGGACAGGGCCGGGAGCCCCAGCATTTT